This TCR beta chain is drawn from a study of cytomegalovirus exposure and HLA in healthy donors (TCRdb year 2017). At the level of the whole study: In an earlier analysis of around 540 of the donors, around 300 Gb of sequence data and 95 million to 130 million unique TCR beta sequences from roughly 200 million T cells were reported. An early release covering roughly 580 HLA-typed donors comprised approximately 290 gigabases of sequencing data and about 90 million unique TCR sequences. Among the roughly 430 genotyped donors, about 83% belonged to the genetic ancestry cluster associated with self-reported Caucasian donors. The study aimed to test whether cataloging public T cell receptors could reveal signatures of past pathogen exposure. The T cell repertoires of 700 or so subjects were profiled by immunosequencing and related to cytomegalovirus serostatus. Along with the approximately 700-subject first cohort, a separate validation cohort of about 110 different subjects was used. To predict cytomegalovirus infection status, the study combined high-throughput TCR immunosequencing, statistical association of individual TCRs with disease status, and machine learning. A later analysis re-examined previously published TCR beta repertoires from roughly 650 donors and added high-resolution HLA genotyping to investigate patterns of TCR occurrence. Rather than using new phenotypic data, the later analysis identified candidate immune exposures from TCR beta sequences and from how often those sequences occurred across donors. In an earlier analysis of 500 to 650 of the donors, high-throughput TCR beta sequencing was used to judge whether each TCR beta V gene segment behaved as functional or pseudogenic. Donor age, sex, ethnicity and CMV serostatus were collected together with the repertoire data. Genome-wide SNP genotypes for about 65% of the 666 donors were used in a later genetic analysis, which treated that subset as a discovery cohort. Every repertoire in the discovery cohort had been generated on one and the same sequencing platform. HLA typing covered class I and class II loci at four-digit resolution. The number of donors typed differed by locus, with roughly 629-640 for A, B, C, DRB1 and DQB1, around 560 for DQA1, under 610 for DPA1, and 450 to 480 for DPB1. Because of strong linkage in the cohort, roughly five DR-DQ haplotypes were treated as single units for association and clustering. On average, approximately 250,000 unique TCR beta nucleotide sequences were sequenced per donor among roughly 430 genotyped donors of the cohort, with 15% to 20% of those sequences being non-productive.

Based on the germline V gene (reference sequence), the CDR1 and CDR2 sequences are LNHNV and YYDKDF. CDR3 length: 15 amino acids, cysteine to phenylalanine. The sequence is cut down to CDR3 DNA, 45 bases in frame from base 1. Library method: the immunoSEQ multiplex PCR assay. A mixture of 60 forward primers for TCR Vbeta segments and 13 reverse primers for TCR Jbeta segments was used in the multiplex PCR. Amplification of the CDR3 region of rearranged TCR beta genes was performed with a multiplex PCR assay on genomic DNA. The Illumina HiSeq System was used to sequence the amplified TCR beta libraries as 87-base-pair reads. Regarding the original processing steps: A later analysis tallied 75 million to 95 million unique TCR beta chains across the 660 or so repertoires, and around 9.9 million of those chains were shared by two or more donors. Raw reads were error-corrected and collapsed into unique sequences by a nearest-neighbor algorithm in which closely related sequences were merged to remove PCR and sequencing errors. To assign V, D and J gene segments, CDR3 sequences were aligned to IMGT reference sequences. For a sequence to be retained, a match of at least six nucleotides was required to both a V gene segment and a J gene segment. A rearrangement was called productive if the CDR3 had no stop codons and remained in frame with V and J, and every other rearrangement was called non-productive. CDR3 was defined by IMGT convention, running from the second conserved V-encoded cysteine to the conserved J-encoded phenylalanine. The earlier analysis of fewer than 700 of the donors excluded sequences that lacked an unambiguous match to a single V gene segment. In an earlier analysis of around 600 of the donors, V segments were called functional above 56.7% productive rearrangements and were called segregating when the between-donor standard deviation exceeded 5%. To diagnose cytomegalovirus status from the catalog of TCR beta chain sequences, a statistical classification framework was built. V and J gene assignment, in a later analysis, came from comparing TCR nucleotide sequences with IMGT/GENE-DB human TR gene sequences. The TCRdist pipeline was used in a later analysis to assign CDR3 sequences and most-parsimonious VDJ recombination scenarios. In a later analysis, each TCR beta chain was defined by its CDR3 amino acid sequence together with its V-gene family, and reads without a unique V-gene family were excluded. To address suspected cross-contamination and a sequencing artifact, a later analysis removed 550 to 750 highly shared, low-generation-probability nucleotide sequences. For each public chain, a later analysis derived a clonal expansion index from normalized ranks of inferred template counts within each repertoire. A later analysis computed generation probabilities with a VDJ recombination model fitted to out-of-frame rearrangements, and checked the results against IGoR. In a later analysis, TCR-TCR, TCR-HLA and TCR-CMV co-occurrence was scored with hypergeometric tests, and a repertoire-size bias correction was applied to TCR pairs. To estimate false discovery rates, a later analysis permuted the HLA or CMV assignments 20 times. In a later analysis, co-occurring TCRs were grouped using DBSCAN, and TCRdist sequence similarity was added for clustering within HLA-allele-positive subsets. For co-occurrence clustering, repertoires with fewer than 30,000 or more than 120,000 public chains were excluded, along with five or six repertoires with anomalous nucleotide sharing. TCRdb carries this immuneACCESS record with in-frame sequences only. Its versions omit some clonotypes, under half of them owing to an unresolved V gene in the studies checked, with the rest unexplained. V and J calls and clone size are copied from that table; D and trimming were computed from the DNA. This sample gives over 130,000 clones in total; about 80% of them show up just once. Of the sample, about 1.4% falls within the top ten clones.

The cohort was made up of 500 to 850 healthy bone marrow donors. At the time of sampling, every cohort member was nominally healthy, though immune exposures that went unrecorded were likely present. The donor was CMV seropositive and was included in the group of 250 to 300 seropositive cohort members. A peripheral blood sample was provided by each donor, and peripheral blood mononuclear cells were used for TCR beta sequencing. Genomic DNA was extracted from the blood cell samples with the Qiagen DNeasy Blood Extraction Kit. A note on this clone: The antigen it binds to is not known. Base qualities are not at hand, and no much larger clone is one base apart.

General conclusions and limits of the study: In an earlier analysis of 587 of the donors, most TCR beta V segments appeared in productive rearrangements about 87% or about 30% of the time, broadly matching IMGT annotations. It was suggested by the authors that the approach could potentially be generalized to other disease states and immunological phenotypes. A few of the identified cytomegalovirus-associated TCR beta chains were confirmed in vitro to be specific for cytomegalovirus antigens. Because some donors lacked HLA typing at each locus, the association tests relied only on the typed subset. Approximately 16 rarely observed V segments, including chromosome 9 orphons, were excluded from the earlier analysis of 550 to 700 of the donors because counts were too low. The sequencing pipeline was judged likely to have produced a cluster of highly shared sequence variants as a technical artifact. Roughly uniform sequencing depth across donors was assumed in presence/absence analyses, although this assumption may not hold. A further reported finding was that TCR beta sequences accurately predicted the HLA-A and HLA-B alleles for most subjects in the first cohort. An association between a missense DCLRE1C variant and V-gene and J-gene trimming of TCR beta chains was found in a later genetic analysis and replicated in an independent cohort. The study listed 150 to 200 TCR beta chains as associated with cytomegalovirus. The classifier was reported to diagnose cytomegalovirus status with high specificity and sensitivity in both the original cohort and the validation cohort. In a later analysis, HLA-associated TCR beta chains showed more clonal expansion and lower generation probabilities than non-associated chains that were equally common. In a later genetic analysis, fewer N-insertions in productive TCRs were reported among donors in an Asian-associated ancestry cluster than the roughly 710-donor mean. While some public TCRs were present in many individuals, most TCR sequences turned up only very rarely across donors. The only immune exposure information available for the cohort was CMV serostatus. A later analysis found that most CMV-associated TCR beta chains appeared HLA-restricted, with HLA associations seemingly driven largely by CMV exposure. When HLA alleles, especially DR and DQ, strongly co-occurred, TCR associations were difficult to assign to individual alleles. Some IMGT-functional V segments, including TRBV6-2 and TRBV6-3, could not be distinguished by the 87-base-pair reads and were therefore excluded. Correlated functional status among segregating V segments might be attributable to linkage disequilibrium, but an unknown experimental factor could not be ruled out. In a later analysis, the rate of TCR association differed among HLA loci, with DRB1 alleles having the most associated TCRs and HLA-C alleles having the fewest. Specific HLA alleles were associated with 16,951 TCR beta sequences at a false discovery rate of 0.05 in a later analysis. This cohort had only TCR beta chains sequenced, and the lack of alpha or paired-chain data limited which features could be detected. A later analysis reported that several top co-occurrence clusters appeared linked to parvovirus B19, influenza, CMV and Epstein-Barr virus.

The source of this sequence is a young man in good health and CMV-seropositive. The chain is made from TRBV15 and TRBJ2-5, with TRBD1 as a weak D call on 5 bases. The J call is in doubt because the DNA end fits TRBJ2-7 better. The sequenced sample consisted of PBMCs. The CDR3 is CATSRDKISSYEQYF. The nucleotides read TGTGCCACCAGCAGGGACAAAATCAGCTCCTACGAGCAGTACTTC.